The clone carrying this TCR beta chain was counted between two and nine times. The data were obtained in a study of shared T cell receptors in the human thymus. The method was immunoSEQ multiplex PCR; TCRdb's version includes in-frame clones alone and lacks a portion of them. The table records some 660,000 clones, about 87% of them present only once. The germline gives CDR1 GTSNPN, CDR2 SVGIG (reference sequence). CDR3 length: 15 residues. Trimming cost V 2 bases and J 5 bases; bases outside gene matches: 8. The same sample was also studied in work on human thymus T cells. That paper adds: Apparent bias marked the V and J gene usage of thymic and blood repertoires.

This clonotype was sampled from a boy in the first two years of life with a congenital heart defect. The chain links TRBV30 to TRBJ2-1, with TRBD2 matching 8 bases. Source material: thymocytes. CDR3 residues: CAWSPRAGANNEQFF. The CDR3 DNA is TGTGCCTGGAGTCCACGAGCGGGGGCAAACAATGAGCAGTTCTTC.